This T cell receptor beta chain was sequenced in a study of shared clonotypes between healthy human individuals (dated by TCRdb to between 2020 and 2021). Broadly, across the study: The cohort included three men and a couple of women between 18 and 49 years of age. For each donor, CD4 naive and CD4 memory were each given three plates, CD8 naive was given two plates, and CD8 memory was given one plate. To estimate repertoire size and how much clonotypes are shared between individuals, the study performed deep sequencing of blood TCR repertoires from a handful of healthy adults. Different laboratories and diverse techniques were used to prepare libraries and sequence TCR repertoires, to increase sequencing depth and limit assay-specific biases. Each donor's leukapheresis produced roughly between roughly 0.85 and 10 billion PBMCs. Broad study findings and their caveats: Naive subsets generally had larger estimated clonotype richness than memory subsets. Sampling was restricted to blood, and TCR repertoires in tissues likely differ from the TCR repertoires found in blood. About 5% of naive CD4, 3.5% of naive CD8, roughly 2.5% of memory CD4, and 0.4% of memory CD8 clonotypes were shared across several donors. Pairwise subsampling indicated that sequencing depth was expected to affect the degree of clonotype sharing among donors. Even with the large sequencing depth, rarefaction of the sorted-subset datasets indicated that sequencing was incomplete. Because the study included only a small number of donors, the genetic and exposure-history diversity represented was limited. Clonotypes shared by all four sorted-subset donors showed higher generation probabilities than non-shared clonotypes.

V loses 2 bases of germline sequence and J loses 6 bases, and the interval between the two ends is 5 bases. The germline V gene (reference sequence) sets CDR1 to LNHDA and CDR2 to SQIVND. Taken from cysteine to phenylalanine, the CDR3 has 12 residues. The kept DNA is CDR3 alone, 36 bases in frame from the first base. A note on this clone: Its binding antigen is unknown. No qualities accompany the bases; no much larger clone lies one base away.

Using the deep immunoSEQ assay, TCR CDR3 regions were amplified from genomic DNA by multiplex PCR. For each cell subset, the extracted genomic DNA was distributed evenly across all wells of several immunoSEQ 96-well plates, and each plate served as one replicate. For sorted subsets, about 200 ng genomic DNA, equal to 30,000 to 35,000 T cell genomes, was loaded into each replicate PCR. Purified libraries were measured with a Qubit 3.0 fluorometer, size-checked on a Bioanalyzer 2100, and measured again with the KAPA Library Quantification kit. Each immunoSEQ 96-well plate was sequenced on its own single-read 150-cycle Illumina NextSeq 550 flow cell. The authors' pipeline ran thus. Because the immunoSEQ output included only junctional sequences and no quality scores, the filtering could not be the same as the filtering used for full-length reads. Sequences were annotated with PyIR, a Python wrapper for IgBLAST v1.9, using IMGT germline references to assign V/J genes and CDR3. Reads were filtered out if the reads had weak V/J assignments (E-value above 1e-6), no CDR3, stop codons, out-of-frame junctions, or ambiguous translated residues. V3J clonotypes were defined as sequences sharing an identical inferred V gene, J gene, and CDR3 amino acid sequence. Percentage overlap between repertoires was calculated by dividing the number of shared unique clonotypes by the size of the smaller repertoire. Three approaches were used to assess repertoire richness: RTK rarefaction, the Chao1 estimator, and Recon v2.1 estimates of unobserved clonotypes. Generation probabilities were computed with OLGA for all TCRbeta clonotypes obtained by the gDNA method from several donors. In its TCRdb copy, this immuneACCESS table keeps in-frame sequences only and misses some clones. Where compared with another copy, unresolved V genes explain less than half of these, and the others have no known cause. The D gene and trimming were derived from the DNA, and the V and J assignments and clone size from that table. The sample data list about 2 million clones, and 90% to 95% of these were observed just once. The top ten clonotypes cover more than 0.1% of the sample.

Healthy HIV-negative adults with no recently reported acute infections or vaccinations were included as donors. Every donor was a Caucasian adult living in Nashville, Tennessee, USA. CD4+ T cells were enriched by magnetic negative selection; naive cells were then positively selected on CD45RA, and the negative fraction formed the memory subset. Blood was collected by leukapheresis, and PBMCs were isolated by Ficoll-Histopaque density gradient centrifugation and then cryopreserved in liquid nitrogen vapor phase. Analytical flow cytometry was used to check the purity and quantity of every magnetically sorted T cell population. From each sorted fraction, genomic DNA was isolated and quantified by UV absorbance on a Nanodrop 2000c.

Sample: naive CD4+ T cells sorted from blood. This sample's cell subset or site label indicates: CD45RA+ positively selected. The sequence was collected from a man aged 18 to 29 in good health. The chain is assembled from TRBV19 and TRBJ2-1, with no D gene named confidently. The CDR3 protein is CASSIRPNEQFF. In nucleotide form, the sequence is TGTGCCAGTAGTATAAGACCCAATGAGCAGTTCTTC.